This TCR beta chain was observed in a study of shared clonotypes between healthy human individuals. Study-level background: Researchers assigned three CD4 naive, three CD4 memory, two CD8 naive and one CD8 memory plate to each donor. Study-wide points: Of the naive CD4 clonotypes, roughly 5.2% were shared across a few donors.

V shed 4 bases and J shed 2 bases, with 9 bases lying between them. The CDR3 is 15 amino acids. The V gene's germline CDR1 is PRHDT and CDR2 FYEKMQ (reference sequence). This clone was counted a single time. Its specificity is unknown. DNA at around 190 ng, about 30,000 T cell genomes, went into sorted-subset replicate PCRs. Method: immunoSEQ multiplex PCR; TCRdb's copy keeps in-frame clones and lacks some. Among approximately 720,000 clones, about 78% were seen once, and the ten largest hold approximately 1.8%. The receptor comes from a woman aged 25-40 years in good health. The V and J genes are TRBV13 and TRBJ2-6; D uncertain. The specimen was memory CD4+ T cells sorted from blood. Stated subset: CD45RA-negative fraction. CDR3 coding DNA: TGTGCCAGCAGCTCCCCCATTACTGGGGCCAACGTCCTGACTTTC. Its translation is CASSSPITGANVLTF.